A selection of T cell receptor beta chains follows, all from one sample in a study of beta chain features in type 1 diabetes. This table comes from immunoSEQ multiplex PCR, and its TCRdb copy is limited to in-frame clones, with some not included. The sample lists some 360,000 clones; roughly 21% were seen once. The sequencing input was naive CD4+ T cells from blood. The source of these receptors is a woman between 18 and 29 years old in good health. CDR3s leave out the opening cysteine and the closing phenylalanine or tryptophan. The order of the fields is J gene, clone size, V gene, CDR3 protein. Not every row has a clone size; where given, it reads once, few, many or a size class.

TRBJ1-2	NA	TRBV5-6	ASSFYRDRYYGYT
TRBJ2-3	NA	TRBV4-2	ASSQDVRFGGERYTDTQY
TRBJ1-1	few	TRBV18	ASSLRQGYDTEAF
TRBJ2-3	NA	TRBV5-1	ASNFGSRTDTQY
TRBJ2-6	few	TRBV30	AWSVGVSGANVLT
TRBJ1-4	NA	TRBV2	ASSVYEKLF
TRBJ2-1	few	TRBV29-1	SVGTSGIEQF
TRBJ2-7	NA	TRBV4-1	ASSPLGADEQY
TRBJ2-1	few	TRBV30	AWRRELVYNEQF
TRBJ1-1	NA	TRBV29-1	SALRGPTSEAF
TRBJ2-1	NA	TRBV7-3	ASSQGLAGANEQF
TRBJ2-7	NA	TRBV6-5	ASSYSIQGYYEQY
TRBJ2-7	NA	TRBV5-1	ASSLGQGSAEQY
TRBJ2-7	NA	TRBV5-1	ASTSSGSLGEQY
TRBJ1-1	NA	TRBV5-8	ASSLGLQGDTEAF
TRBJ1-1	NA	TRBV29-1	SVEDRWESTEAF
TRBJ1-5	few	TRBV30	AWSYGLSNQPQH
TRBJ2-1	NA	TRBV5-4	ASSFGGLAGGREQF
TRBJ2-7	NA	TRBV2	ASRSGTLSYEQY
TRBJ2-2	NA	TRBV4-3	ASSLVGVTGELF
TRBJ1-2	few	TRBV11-3	ASSSGAGGDYGYT
TRBJ2-3	few	TRBV30	AWNRGGGGTDTQY
TRBJ2-7	NA	TRBV23-1	ASSQSLLSGRFHEQY
TRBJ2-1	few	TRBV5-4	ASSFGLAGGRNEQF
TRBJ2-1	few	TRBV11-3	ASSSVLSLGTSGYEQF
TRBJ1-5	NA	TRBV6-5	ASQMADSNQPQH
TRBJ2-5	NA	TRBV29-1	SVGAQLQETQY
TRBJ1-2	NA	TRBV29-1	SISGAGKIYGYT
TRBJ1-1	NA	TRBV7-9	ASRRTGLNTEAF
TRBJ2-2	NA	TRBV5-1	ASSLVANTGELF